This T cell receptor (beta chain) is from a study of blood T cells in healthy people across ages. The study, taken as a whole, reports: Unknown donor CMV status possibly confounded expanded clonotype changes.

CDR1 is MNHEY and CDR2 is SVGEGT in the germline V gene. The CDR3 is 12 residues long. A second PCR, run for about 7 to 11 cycles, used a sample-barcoded 5' primer plus a J-beta primer mix. TCRdb reanalysed the 5' RACE reads using MiXCR and keeps one entry per CDR3 protein. The sample holds 600,000 or so distinct CDR3 sequences, around 31% seen once. This clonotype was counted many times. Its antigen is not identified. With a much larger clone just one base away, this may be a read error. The rearrangement uses TRBV6-2 or TRBV6-3 and TRBJ2-7; 7 positions match TRBD1. The receptor was isolated from an elderly woman in good health. Source material: blood. The CDR3 spells CAGRDRLDEQYF. Here the CDR3 DNA reads TGTGCCGGCAGGGACAGACTGGACGAGCAGTACTTC.